This entry is about one TCR beta chain. The antigen is undetermined. These data come from a study of identical twins. MiXCR, applied by TCRdb to the 5' RACE reads, yields one record per CDR3 protein. Here the sample spans 570,000 or so distinct CDR3 sequences, just under 10% being singletons. The CDR3 is 13 amino acids. Germline V gene lookup returns CDR1 DFQATT and CDR2 SNEGSKA (reference sequence). V lost 3 bases, J lost 1 base, and 2 bases stayed unmatched. Study results and caveats: Shared out-of-frame alpha sequences (those common to twins) showed excess low generation probability. The study found that models underestimated out-of-frame TCR alpha sharing in monozygotic twins. Weaker excess sharing between twins was seen in beta out-of-frame sequences. Possibly, invariant MAIT and iNKT cells partly confounded zero-insertion analyses.

The same data also contributed to another study, on yellow fever vaccine responses in identical twins.

The rearrangement links TRBV20-1 to TRBJ1-1; 7 bases fit TRBD1. The sample consisted of PBMCs. The source is a woman between 18 and 30 years old in good health. CDR3 region: CSASWTGNTEAFF. Written as DNA, the CDR3 is TGCAGTGCTAGTTGGACAGGGAACACTGAAGCTTTCTTT.